This is a list of T cell receptor beta chains from one sample in a study of blood T cell repertoires in COVID-19. Using immunoSEQ multiplex PCR, the repertoire was profiled, and TCRdb retains in-frame clones only, with some absent. The profile covers approximately 67,000 clones, with less than 85% appearing a single time and 6.6% taken by the ten largest. Material for sequencing was peripheral blood. The receptor set was obtained from a man aged 60 to 75 with acute or convalescent COVID-19. The conserved cysteine and the conserved F or W are not part of the CDR3 here.

J	V	CDR3
TRBJ2-2	TRBV6-5	ASSRLAGPTGLF
TRBJ2-5	TRBV27	ASTPSSGGTQY
TRBJ2-4	TRBV11-3	ASSSTGHIQY
TRBJ1-4	TRBV3-1/TRBV3-2	ASRIGVGEKLF
TRBJ2-5	TRBV30	AWSVQGETQY
TRBJ1-1	TRBV10-3	AISGLGGDGTEAF
TRBJ1-6	TRBV5-4	ASTPGQSSYNSPLH
TRBJ2-3	TRBV10-2	ASRAGTSGGADTQY
TRBJ2-6	TRBV5-1	ASSTGQGPASISGANVLT
TRBJ2-3	TRBV5-8	ASSSGTSGGDYTDTQY
TRBJ2-3	TRBV14	ASSQPGQRGDTQY
TRBJ2-2	TRBV7-8	ASSLELTGELF
TRBJ2-5	TRBV5-8	ASNSGTGTKETQY
TRBJ2-5	TRBV11-3	ASSLGGQGSLETQY
TRBJ1-6	TRBV5-4	ASSLEEGNSPLH
TRBJ2-3	TRBV18	ASSPNVLVDTQY
TRBJ1-1	TRBV4-3	ASSQKQGLEAF
TRBJ1-1	TRBV19	ASSDRGGTEAF
TRBJ2-4	TRBV4-3	ASSQWGGNIQY
TRBJ1-5	TRBV15	ATSRDFSRANQPQH
TRBJ2-7	TRBV30	AWSVRTPGVKDEQY
TRBJ2-3	TRBV25-1	ASRGAGSKQY
TRBJ1-1	TRBV27	ASSFLGQGAYSGAF
TRBJ1-4	TRBV4-3	ASSQNTGRGDNEKLF
TRBJ1-1	TRBV30	AWRGGGAEAF
TRBJ2-2	TRBV24-1	ATRQGAIDTGELF
TRBJ1-2	TRBV30	AWSSTGFRYGYT
TRBJ2-7	TRBV6-6	ASSLSGNEQY
TRBJ1-1	TRBV6-1	ASSEALRTAYNTEAF
TRBJ2-3	TRBV9	ASSGTGGTADTQY
TRBJ2-5	TRBV5-6	ASSSRAGWETQY
TRBJ1-1	TRBV3-1/TRBV3-2	ASRRQDTGTEAF
TRBJ1-1	TRBV19	ASRDRTVNTEAF
TRBJ2-7	TRBV5-6	ASSLPGAREQY
TRBJ2-2	TRBV18	ASSRTANTGELF
TRBJ2-7	TRBV5-1	ASSLGGTGVYEQY
TRBJ1-1	TRBV15	ATSRPGQTMNTEAF
TRBJ2-3	TRBV7-9	ASSLGLLSDTQY
TRBJ1-1	TRBV11-3	ASSLAASKRHTEAF
TRBJ1-1	TRBV29-1	SVRSQGAGTEAF
TRBJ1-1	TRBV4-2	ASSLQRSGTEAF
TRBJ1-2	TRBV7-9	ASSLDRGDGYT
TRBJ2-1	TRBV27	ASSSSGDPETREQF
TRBJ2-2	TRBV2	ASSSKGAGTGELF
TRBJ1-2	TRBV12-3/TRBV12-4	ASRPTGNYGYT